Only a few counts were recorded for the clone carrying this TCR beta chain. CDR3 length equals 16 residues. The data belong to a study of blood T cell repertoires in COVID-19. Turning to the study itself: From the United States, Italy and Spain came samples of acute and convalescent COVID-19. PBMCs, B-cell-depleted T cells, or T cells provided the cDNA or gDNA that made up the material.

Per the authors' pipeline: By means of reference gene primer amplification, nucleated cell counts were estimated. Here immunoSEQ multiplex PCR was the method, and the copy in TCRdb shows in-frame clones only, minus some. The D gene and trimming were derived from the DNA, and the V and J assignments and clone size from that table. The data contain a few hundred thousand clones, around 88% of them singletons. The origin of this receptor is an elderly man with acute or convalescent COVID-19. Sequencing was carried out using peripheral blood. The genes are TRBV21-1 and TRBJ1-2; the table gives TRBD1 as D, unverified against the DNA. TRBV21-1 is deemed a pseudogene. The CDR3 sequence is CASSKSDTGANYGYTF. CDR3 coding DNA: TGTGCCAGCAGCAAATCGGATACAGGGGCGAACTATGGCTACACCTTC.